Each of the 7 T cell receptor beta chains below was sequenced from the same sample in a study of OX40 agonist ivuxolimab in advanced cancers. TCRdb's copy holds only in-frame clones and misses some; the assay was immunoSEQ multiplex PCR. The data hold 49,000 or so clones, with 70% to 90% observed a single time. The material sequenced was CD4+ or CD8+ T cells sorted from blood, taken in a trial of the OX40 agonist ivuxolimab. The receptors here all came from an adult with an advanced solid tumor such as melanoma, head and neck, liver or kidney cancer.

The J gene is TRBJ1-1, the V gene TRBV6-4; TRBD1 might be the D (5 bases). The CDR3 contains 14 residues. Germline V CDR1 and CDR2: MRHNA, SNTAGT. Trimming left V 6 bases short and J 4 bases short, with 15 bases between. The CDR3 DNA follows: TGTGCCAGCAGAGACAGTGACTTAGGCACTGAAGCTTTCTTT. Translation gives CASRDSDLGTEAFF.

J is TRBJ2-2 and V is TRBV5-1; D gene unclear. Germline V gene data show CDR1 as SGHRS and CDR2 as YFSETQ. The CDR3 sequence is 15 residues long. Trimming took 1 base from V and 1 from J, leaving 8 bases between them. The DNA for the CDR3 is TGCGCCAGCAGCTTGTTCAGGCAGAACACCGGGGAGCTGTTTTTT. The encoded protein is CASSLFRQNTGELFF. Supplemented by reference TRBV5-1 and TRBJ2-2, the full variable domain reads KAGVTQTPRYLIKTRGQQVTLSCSPISGHRSVSWYQQTPGQGLQFLFEYFSETQRNKGNFPGRFSGRQFSNSRSEMNVSTLELGDSALYLCASSLFRQNTGELFFGEGSRLTVL.

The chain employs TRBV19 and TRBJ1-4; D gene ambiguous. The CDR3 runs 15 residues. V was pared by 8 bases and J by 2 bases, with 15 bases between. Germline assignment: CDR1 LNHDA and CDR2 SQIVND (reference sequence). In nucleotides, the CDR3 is TGTGCCAGTGGGCCCATTGGGAGTACTAATGAAAAACTGTTTTTT. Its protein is CASGPIGSTNEKLFF.

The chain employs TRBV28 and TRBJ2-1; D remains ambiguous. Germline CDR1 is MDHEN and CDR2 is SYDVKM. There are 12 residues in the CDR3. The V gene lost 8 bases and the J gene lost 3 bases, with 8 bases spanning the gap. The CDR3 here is CASGYSYNEQFF. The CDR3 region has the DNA TGTGCCAGCGGATACAGCTACAATGAGCAGTTCTTC. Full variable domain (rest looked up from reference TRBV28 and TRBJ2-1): DVKVTQSSRYLVKRTGEKVFLECVQDMDHENMFWYRQDPGLGLRLIYFSYDVKMKEKGDIPEGYSVSREKKERFSLILESASTNQTSMYLCASGYSYNEQFFGPGTRLTVL.

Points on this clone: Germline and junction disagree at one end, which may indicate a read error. The CDR3 DNA reads TGTGCCAGCAGCCTAGCGGGAGGTTATAATGAGCAGTTCTTC. Its translation is CASSLAGGYNEQFF. This rearrangement joins TRBV7-8 to TRBJ2-1; the match to TRBD2 covers 11 bases. Germline CDR1 SGHVS, CDR2 FQNEAQ. This CDR3 is built from 14 residues.

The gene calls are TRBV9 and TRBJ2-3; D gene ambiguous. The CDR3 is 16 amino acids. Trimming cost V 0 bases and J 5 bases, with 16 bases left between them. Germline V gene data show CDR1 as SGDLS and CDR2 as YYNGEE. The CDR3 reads CASSVALDKGQDTQYF. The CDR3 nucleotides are TGTGCCAGCAGCGTAGCTTTGGATAAGGGTCAAGATACGCAGTATTTT.

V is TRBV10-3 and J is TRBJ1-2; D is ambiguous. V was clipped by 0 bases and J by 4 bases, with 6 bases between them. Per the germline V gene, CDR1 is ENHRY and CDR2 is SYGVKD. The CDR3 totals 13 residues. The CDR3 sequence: CAISESTSYGYTF. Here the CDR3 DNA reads TGTGCCATCAGTGAGTCCACGAGCTATGGCTACACCTTC.